The 20 T cell receptor beta chains given below trace back to one sample, sequenced in a study of identical twins. TCRdb reprocessed the 5' RACE reads via MiXCR and lists one record per CDR3 protein. The table shows about 520,000 distinct CDR3 sequences, with approximately 22% occurring only once. In addition, the sample was reused for a study of T cells expressing NK-cell markers.

The sample comprised CD4+ T cells sorted from blood. The source of these receptors is a woman aged 18-30 years in good health.

The rearrangement joins TRBV6-6 to TRBJ2-1; TRBD2 is a possible D gene (6 bases). The CDR3 totals 13 residues. Trimming pared 7 bases from V and 7 bases from J, leaving 14 bases between. Germline V lookup: CDR1 MNHNY, CDR2 SVGAGI (reference sequence). The CDR3 nucleotides are TGTGCCAGCAACGACGGGGGAAGGAATGAGCAGTTCTTC. Translated, it gives CASNDGGRNEQFF.

The CDR3 DNA sequence: TGCAGTGCTACCCGACCGGGACCCTACGAGCAGTACTTC. As protein: CSATRPGPYEQYF. This sequence joins TRBV20-1 and TRBJ2-7; D possibly uses TRBD1 or TRBD2 (5 bases each). The V gene's germline CDR1 is DFQATT and CDR2 SNEGSKA (reference sequence). Trimming left V 4 bases short and J 2 bases short, with 12 bases between. The CDR3 runs 13 residues.

This clonotype was observed a few times. This chain joins TRBV5-5 and TRBJ1-4, with a possible D match to TRBD1 (5 bases). Germline CDR1 is SGHKS and CDR2 is YYEKEE (reference sequence). The V gene lost 1 base and the J gene lost 6 bases, with 10 bases spanning the gap. CDR3 length: 14 amino acids. The CDR3 reads CASSLFGGDEKLFF. The CDR3 bases are TGTGCCAGCAGCTTGTTTGGGGGGGATGAAAAACTGTTTTTT.

In its sample, this clonotype was seen a few times. The CDR3 DNA is TGTGCCAGCAGCCAAATCGCAGATACGCAGTATTTT. Translated, it gives CASSQIADTQYF. The rearrangement joins TRBV7-9 to TRBJ2-3; D is unclear. The CDR3 runs 12 residues. V lost 5 bases and J lost 4, with 7 bases in between. The germline V gene encodes CDR1 SEHNR and CDR2 FQNEAQ (reference sequence).

This clonotype was counted between two and nine times. The chain is built from TRBV5-6 and TRBJ2-1; the match to TRBD1 covers 11 bases. Trimming at V came to 4 bases and at J to 6 bases, leaving 6 bases not matched to a gene. CDR1 is SGHDT and CDR2 is YYEEEE in the germline V gene. This CDR3 region has 15 residues. In DNA form, the CDR3 reads TGTGCCAGCAGCGGGACAGGGGGGGAGTTCAATGAGCAGTTCTTC. It yields the protein CASSGTGGEFNEQFF.

The genes are TRBV7-2 and TRBJ2-7; maybe TRBD1 (6 bases). Per the germline V gene, CDR1 is SGHTA and CDR2 is FQGNSA. V gave up 3 bases and J gave up 6 bases, with 18 bases separating them. The CDR3 is 15 residues long. In DNA, the CDR3 is TGTGCCAGCAGCTTTGTGGTAACAGGGAACAGCGAGCAGTACTTC. Its translation is CASSFVVTGNSEQYF.

The V and J genes are TRBV12-3 or TRBV12-4 and TRBJ1-2; D remains unclear. Between the trimmed V and J ends, which lost 3 bases and 6 bases, there was a span of 14 bases. This CDR3 has 14 amino acids. CDR3 amino acids: CASSLRHLDDGYTF. In DNA form, the CDR3 reads TGTGCCAGCAGTTTGAGACATCTGGATGATGGCTACACCTTC.

The CDR3 DNA follows: TGTGCCATCAGTTCCCCGGGACTCCCCTTTAGGTATTTT. Protein: CAISSPGLPFRYF. The gene calls are TRBV10-3 and TRBJ2-3; D is perhaps TRBD2 (6 bases). The CDR3 sequence is 13 residues long. Trimming shortened V by 5 bases and J by 14 bases, and 20 bases separated the two germline ends. Germline V CDR1 and CDR2: ENHRY, SYGVKD.

This clonotype has a single count. The genes are TRBV2 and TRBJ2-1; TRBD2 aligns across 12 bases. After removal of 5 bases from V and 10 bases from J, the junction contained 12 bases not matched to a gene. Germline CDR1 SNHLY, CDR2 FYNNEI. There are 16 residues in the CDR3. DNA for the CDR3: TGTGCCAGCAGTCCCCCTAGCGGGAGGGACGGTGGGGAGCAGTTCTTC. It yields the protein CASSPPSGRDGGEQFF.

This rearrangement joins TRBV5-1 to TRBJ2-1; D is perhaps TRBD2 (5 bases). Germline lookup yields CDR1 SGHRS and CDR2 YFSETQ. The CDR3 is 14 amino acids. Deletions cut 0 bases from V and 3 bases from J, with 7 bases between. CDR3 loop: CASSLVEDYNEQFF. Written as DNA, the CDR3 is TGCGCCAGCAGCTTGGTGGAGGACTACAATGAGCAGTTCTTC. Drawing the rest from reference TRBV5-1 and TRBJ2-1, the complete variable domain is KAGVTQTPRYLIKTRGQQVTLSCSPISGHRSVSWYQQTPGQGLQFLFEYFSETQRNKGNFPGRFSGRQFSNSRSEMNVSTLELGDSALYLCASSLVEDYNEQFFGPGTRLTVL.

The rearrangement links TRBV12-3 or TRBV12-4 to TRBJ2-3; no firm D call. V dropped 7 bases and J dropped 5 bases, with 13 bases sitting between them. This CDR3 comprises 13 residues. The CDR3 sequence: CASTPPFGDTQYF. The CDR3 DNA follows: TGTGCCAGCACTCCCCCTTTCGGAGATACGCAGTATTTT.

The CDR3 DNA reads TGCGCCAGCAGCTTGGAGGGACAGCCCTATGGCTACACCTTC. Translation: CASSLEGQPYGYTF. The chain combines TRBV5-1 with TRBJ1-2; the match to TRBD1 covers 7 bases. CDR3 length equals 14 residues. The trim removed 0 bases at V and 4 bases at J, leaving 3 bases unmatched. Looked up from germline, CDR1 is SGHRS and CDR2 is YFSETQ.

J is TRBJ2-6 and V is TRBV12-3 or TRBV12-4; 9 nucleotides align to TRBD1. The V segment lost 6 bases and the J segment 0 bases; nucleotides outside the gene matches: 6. This CDR3 spans 17 amino acids. CDR3 region: CASSPGQGYSGANVLTF. The CDR3 bases are TGTGCCAGCAGCCCGGGACAGGGTTACTCTGGGGCCAACGTCCTGACTTTC.

The CDR3 sequence is CSARGQGGTGVGKTYNEQFF. As DNA, the CDR3 is TGCAGTGCTAGAGGTCAGGGCGGGACAGGGGTAGGAAAGACCTACAATGAGCAGTTCTTC. This chain links TRBV20-1 with TRBJ2-1, with 10 bases aligning to TRBD1. Trimming took 1 base from V and 2 from J; bases not matched to a gene: 17. This CDR3 spans 20 amino acids. Per the germline V gene, CDR1 is DFQATT and CDR2 is SNEGSKA (reference sequence).

The sample holds a few counts of this clonotype. The chain uses TRBV12-3 or TRBV12-4 and TRBJ1-5; D not resolved. The CDR3 covers 15 residues. V was shortened by 5 bases and J by 1 base, with 12 bases between the two germline ends. The CDR3 DNA follows: TGTGCCAGCAGTACTTACGAGATGAGCAATCAGCCCCAGCATTTT. Protein: CASSTYEMSNQPQHF.

The chain joins TRBV5-8 to TRBJ2-5; no reliable D call. The CDR3 sequence is 13 residues long. Germline CDR1 reads SGHTS; CDR2 reads YDEGEE. Trimming removed 1 base at V and 7 bases at J, with 11 bases between. The CDR3 loop is CASSLRFWGTQYF. CDR3 DNA: TGTGCCAGCAGCTTGCGATTTTGGGGGACCCAGTACTTC.

This clonotype was detected a few times. The CDR3 protein is CASSLGTGTSGRGNEQFF. Written as DNA, the CDR3 is TGTGCCAGCAGCTTAGGAACCGGGACTAGCGGGAGAGGGAATGAGCAGTTCTTC. This chain joins TRBV11-2 and TRBJ2-1; 14 bases match TRBD2. This CDR3 is built from 18 residues. Losses at the gene ends were 1 base for V and 7 bases for J; bases not matched to a gene: 9. Germline CDR1 and CDR2: SGHAT and FQNNGV.

This clonotype was seen a few times. In nucleotides, the CDR3 is TGTGCCAGCAGTTTATCGCCGGGGAGGGCTCCCTCTGGGGCCAACGTCCTGACTTTC. Residues: CASSLSPGRAPSGANVLTF. V usage is TRBV27 and J usage is TRBJ2-6, with TRBD2 matching 7 bases. Trimming took 0 bases from V and 0 from J; bases not matched to a gene: 8. The germline gives CDR1 MNHEY, CDR2 SMNVEV (reference sequence). This CDR3 spans 19 amino acids.

This clonotype was detected only a few times. This chain links TRBV7-2 with TRBJ2-7, with 12 bases fitting TRBD2. Germline-derived CDR1 and CDR2 are SGHTA and FQGNSA. The CDR3 sequence is 16 residues long. V trimming: 5 bases; J trimming: 6 bases; junction bases outside the gene matches: 11. CDR3 protein: CASSTRSTSGGGEQYF. The CDR3 DNA reads TGTGCCAGCAGCACCCGATCGACTAGCGGGGGCGGCGAGCAGTACTTC. Based on the CDR3 plus reference TRBV7-2 and TRBJ2-7, the full variable domain is GAGVSQSPSNKVTEKGKDVELRCDPISGHTALYWYRQSLGQGLEFLIYFQGNSAPDKSGLPSDRFSAERTGGSVSTLTIQRTQQEDSAVYLCASSTRSTSGGGEQYFGPGTRLTVT.

The chain has TRBV12-3 or TRBV12-4 and TRBJ2-3, with 12 bases aligning to TRBD2. The V and J ends lost 5 bases and 2 bases, in that order; junction bases with no gene match: 2. There are 15 residues in the CDR3. This CDR3 reads CASSPSGGDTDTQYF. In DNA, the CDR3 is TGTGCCAGCAGTCCTAGCGGGGGGGACACAGATACGCAGTATTTT.